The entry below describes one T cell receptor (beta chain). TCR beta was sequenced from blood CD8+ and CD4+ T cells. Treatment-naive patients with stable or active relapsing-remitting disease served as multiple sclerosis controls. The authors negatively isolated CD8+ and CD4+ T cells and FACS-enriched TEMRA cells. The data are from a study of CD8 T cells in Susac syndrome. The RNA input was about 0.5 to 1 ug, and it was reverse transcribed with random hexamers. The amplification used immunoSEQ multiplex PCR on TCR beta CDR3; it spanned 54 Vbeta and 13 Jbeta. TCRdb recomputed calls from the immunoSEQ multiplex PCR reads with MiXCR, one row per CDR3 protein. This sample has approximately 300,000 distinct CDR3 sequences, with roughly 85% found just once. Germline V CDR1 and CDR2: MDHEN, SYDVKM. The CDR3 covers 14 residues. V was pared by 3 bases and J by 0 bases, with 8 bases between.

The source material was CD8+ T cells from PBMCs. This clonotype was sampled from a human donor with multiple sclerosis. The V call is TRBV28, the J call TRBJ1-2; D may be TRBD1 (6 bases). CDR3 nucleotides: TGTGCCAGCAGTTTCAACAGGGCTAACTATGGCTACACCTTC. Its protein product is CASSFNRANYGYTF.